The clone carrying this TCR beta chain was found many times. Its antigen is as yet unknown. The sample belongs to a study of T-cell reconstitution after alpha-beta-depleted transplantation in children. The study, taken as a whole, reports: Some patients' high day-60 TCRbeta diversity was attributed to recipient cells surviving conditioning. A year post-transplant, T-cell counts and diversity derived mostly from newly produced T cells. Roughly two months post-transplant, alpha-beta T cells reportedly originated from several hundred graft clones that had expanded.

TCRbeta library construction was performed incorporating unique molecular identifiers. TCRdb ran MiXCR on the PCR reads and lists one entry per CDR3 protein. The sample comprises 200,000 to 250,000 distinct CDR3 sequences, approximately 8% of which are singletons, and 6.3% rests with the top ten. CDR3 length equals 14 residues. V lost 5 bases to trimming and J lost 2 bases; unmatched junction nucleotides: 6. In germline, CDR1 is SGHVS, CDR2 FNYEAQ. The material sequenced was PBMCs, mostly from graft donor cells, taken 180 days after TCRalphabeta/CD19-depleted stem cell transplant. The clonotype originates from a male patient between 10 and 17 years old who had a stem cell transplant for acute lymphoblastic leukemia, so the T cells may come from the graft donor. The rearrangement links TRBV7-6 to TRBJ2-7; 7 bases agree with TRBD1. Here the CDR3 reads CASSLRTGPYEQYF. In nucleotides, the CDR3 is TGTGCCAGCAGCCTACGGACAGGCCCCTACGAGCAGTACTTC. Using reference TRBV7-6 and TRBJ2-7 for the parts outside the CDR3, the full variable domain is GAGVSQSPRYKVTKRGQDVALRCDPISGHVSLYWYRQALGQGPEFLTYFNYEAQQDKSGLPNDRFSAERPEGSISTLTIQRTEQRDSAMYRCASSLRTGPYEQYFGPGTRLTVT.